Listed below are T cell receptor beta chains from one sample, sequenced in a study of cytomegalovirus exposure and HLA in healthy donors. Data came from immunoSEQ multiplex PCR; TCRdb stores just in-frame clones and leaves some out. The sample comprises some 140,000 clones, about 88% of which are singletons, and about 22% rests with the top ten. Source material: PBMCs. The receptors come from a man aged 18 to 30 in good health and CMV-seropositive. Each CDR3 is given with its conserved first and last residue. A D gene is named only where the DNA matches it firmly. The size entry is marked missing in some rows and otherwise reads once, few, many or a size class.

abundance: once
d_gene: TRBD1
v_gene: TRBV18
j_gene: TRBJ1-2
CDR3aa: CASSPFVAGGDFNGYTF
CDR3nt: TGTGCCAGCTCACCCTTCGTAGCAGGGGGCGACTTTAACGGCTACACCTTC

abundance: NA
d_gene: NA
v_gene: TRBV7-6
j_gene: TRBJ1-1
CDR3aa: CASSLVGQMNTEAFF
CDR3nt: TGTGCCAGCAGCTTGGTAGGACAGATGAACACTGAAGCTTTCTTT

abundance: NA
d_gene: TRBD1
v_gene: TRBV6-5
j_gene: TRBJ2-1
CDR3aa: CASSWIPGTGSNEQFF
CDR3nt: TGTGCCAGCAGTTGGATTCCCGGGACAGGGAGCAATGAGCAGTTCTTC

abundance: NA
d_gene: NA
v_gene: TRBV19
j_gene: TRBJ1-5
CDR3aa: CASRPTLGSNQPQHF
CDR3nt: TGTGCCAGTAGACCGACCCTCGGGAGCAATCAGCCCCAGCATTTT

abundance: NA
d_gene: NA
v_gene: TRBV28
j_gene: TRBJ2-1
CDR3aa: CASRMTTRQFF
CDR3nt: TGTGCCAGCAGGATGACGACAAGGCAGTTCTTC

abundance: NA
d_gene: TRBD1
v_gene: TRBV9
j_gene: TRBJ1-2
CDR3aa: CASSAQGLNGYTF
CDR3nt: TGTGCCAGCAGCGCACAGGGGCTCAATGGCTACACCTTC

abundance: NA
d_gene: TRBD1
v_gene: TRBV6-5
j_gene: TRBJ2-2
CDR3aa: CASSYSRGPNTGELFF
CDR3nt: TGTGCCAGCAGTTACTCGAGGGGGCCTAACACCGGGGAGCTGTTTTTT

abundance: NA
d_gene: TRBD2
v_gene: TRBV5-1
j_gene: TRBJ2-5
CDR3aa: CASGGDSKETQYF
CDR3nt: TGCGCCAGCGGGGGGGACTCCAAAGAGACCCAGTACTTC

abundance: NA
d_gene: NA
v_gene: TRBV29-1
j_gene: TRBJ1-2
CDR3aa: CSVLSPGTKGYTF
CDR3nt: TGCAGCGTTTTATCCCCCGGGACAAAGGGCTACACCTTC

abundance: NA
d_gene: TRBD2
v_gene: TRBV25-1
j_gene: TRBJ2-7
CDR3aa: CASSLREATYEQYF
CDR3nt: TGTGCCAGCAGTTTACGGGAGGCAACATACGAGCAGTACTTC

abundance: NA
d_gene: NA
v_gene: TRBV5-1
j_gene: TRBJ2-7
CDR3aa: CASSFTGSSYEQYF
CDR3nt: TGCGCCAGCAGCTTCACCGGGTCGTCCTACGAGCAGTACTTC

abundance: NA
d_gene: NA
v_gene: TRBV10-1
j_gene: TRBJ2-7
CDR3aa: CASSETGFPREQYF
CDR3nt: TGCGCCAGCAGTGAGACAGGGTTCCCCCGGGAGCAGTACTTC

abundance: NA
d_gene: TRBD2
v_gene: TRBV5-1
j_gene: TRBJ2-1
CDR3aa: CASSLTSGTSYNEQFF
CDR3nt: TGCGCCAGCAGCTTAACTAGCGGGACGTCCTACAATGAGCAGTTCTTC

abundance: few
d_gene: TRBD2
v_gene: TRBV10-3
j_gene: TRBJ2-7
CDR3aa: CAISDASGSYEQYF
CDR3nt: TGTGCCATCAGTGATGCTAGCGGGTCCTACGAGCAGTACTTC

abundance: NA
d_gene: TRBD1
v_gene: TRBV27
j_gene: TRBJ2-5
CDR3aa: CASSTELTGSLETQYF
CDR3nt: TGTGCCAGCAGCACAGAATTGACAGGGAGCTTGGAGACCCAGTACTTC

abundance: NA
d_gene: NA
v_gene: TRBV30
j_gene: TRBJ2-7
CDR3aa: CAWSVDYSYEQYF
CDR3nt: TGTGCCTGGAGTGTCGACTACTCCTACGAGCAGTACTTC

abundance: NA
d_gene: TRBD1
v_gene: TRBV4-3
j_gene: TRBJ2-2
CDR3aa: CASSPYAGQGGTGELFF
CDR3nt: TGCGCCAGCAGCCCTTACGCGGGACAGGGGGGCACCGGGGAGCTGTTTTTT

abundance: NA
d_gene: NA
v_gene: TRBV5-1
j_gene: TRBJ1-4
CDR3aa: CASSLAWGGSNEKLFF
CDR3nt: TGCGCCAGCAGCTTGGCCTGGGGGGGTTCTAATGAAAAACTGTTTTTT

abundance: NA
d_gene: TRBD2
v_gene: TRBV7-9
j_gene: TRBJ2-5
CDR3aa: CASSLGGGPGETQYF
CDR3nt: TGTGCCAGCAGCTTAGGCGGGGGGCCGGGAGAGACCCAGTACTTC

abundance: NA
d_gene: NA
v_gene: TRBV5-6
j_gene: TRBJ2-3
CDR3aa: CASSLGAVDTQYF
CDR3nt: TGTGCCAGCAGCTTGGGGGCAGTAGATACGCAGTATTTT

abundance: NA
d_gene: NA
v_gene: TRBV19
j_gene: TRBJ1-3
CDR3aa: CASSIARGSGNTIYF
CDR3nt: TGTGCCAGTAGTATAGCCCGAGGCTCTGGAAACACCATATATTTT

abundance: NA
d_gene: TRBD1
v_gene: TRBV6-6
j_gene: TRBJ1-1
CDR3aa: CASSYSGTGAGAFF
CDR3nt: TGTGCCAGCAGTTACTCGGGGACAGGGGCGGGAGCTTTCTTT

abundance: NA
d_gene: NA
v_gene: TRBV7-2
j_gene: TRBJ1-5
CDR3aa: CASSLGRGSNQPQHF
CDR3nt: TGTGCCAGCAGCTTGGGGCGGGGGAGCAATCAGCCCCAGCATTTT

abundance: NA
d_gene: NA
v_gene: TRBV18
j_gene: TRBJ2-7
CDR3aa: CASSDGGYEQYF
CDR3nt: TGTGCCAGCTCCGACGGAGGCTACGAGCAGTACTTC

abundance: NA
d_gene: NA
v_gene: TRBV19
j_gene: TRBJ2-5
CDR3aa: CASSMATEETQYF
CDR3nt: TGTGCCAGTAGTATGGCAACCGAAGAGACCCAGTACTTC

abundance: NA
d_gene: NA
v_gene: TRBV5-4
j_gene: TRBJ2-6
CDR3aa: CASSLGTGSGANVLTF
CDR3nt: TGTGCCAGCAGCTTGGGCACAGGGTCTGGGGCCAACGTCCTGACTTTC

abundance: NA
d_gene: NA
v_gene: TRBV6-5
j_gene: TRBJ2-2
CDR3aa: CASSYGGTVTGELFF
CDR3nt: TGTGCCAGCAGTTACGGGGGCACGGTCACCGGGGAGCTGTTTTTT

abundance: NA
d_gene: TRBD1
v_gene: TRBV30
j_gene: TRBJ1-2
CDR3aa: CAWSPDRGTYGYTF
CDR3nt: TGTGCCTGGAGCCCCGACAGGGGGACGTATGGCTACACCTTC

abundance: many
d_gene: TRBD1
v_gene: TRBV6-5
j_gene: TRBJ2-7
CDR3aa: CASCRSGQGYEQYF
CDR3nt: TGTGCCAGCTGTCGCTCGGGACAGGGCTACGAGCAGTACTTC

abundance: NA
d_gene: NA
v_gene: TRBV28
j_gene: TRBJ1-1
CDR3aa: CASSFRGVGTEAFF
CDR3nt: TGTGCCAGCAGTTTCCGGGGGGTTGGCACTGAAGCTTTCTTT

abundance: NA
d_gene: TRBD1
v_gene: TRBV4-1
j_gene: TRBJ1-3
CDR3aa: CASSQELARGRGGNTIYF
CDR3nt: TGCGCCAGCAGCCAAGAACTAGCCAGGGGGCGAGGTGGAAACACCATATATTTT

abundance: NA
d_gene: TRBD1
v_gene: TRBV6-5
j_gene: TRBJ2-7
CDR3aa: CASSYGQDPRQYF
CDR3nt: TGTGCCAGCAGTTACGGACAGGACCCGCGGCAGTACTTC

abundance: few
d_gene: NA
v_gene: TRBV28
j_gene: TRBJ1-2
CDR3aa: CASSLQEIYGYTF
CDR3nt: TGTGCCAGCAGCCTACAGGAGATCTATGGCTACACCTTC

abundance: NA
d_gene: TRBD2
v_gene: TRBV7-2
j_gene: TRBJ2-3
CDR3aa: CASSLVFRGRAGDTQYF
CDR3nt: TGTGCCAGCAGCCTTGTTTTCCGCGGGAGGGCCGGAGATACGCAGTATTTT

abundance: NA
d_gene: NA
v_gene: TRBV7-3
j_gene: TRBJ2-2
CDR3aa: CASSLTSGYPTGELFF
CDR3nt: TGTGCCAGCAGCTTAACTTCAGGCTACCCCACCGGGGAGCTGTTTTTT

abundance: NA
d_gene: TRBD1
v_gene: TRBV7-2
j_gene: TRBJ1-1
CDR3aa: CASSLVRQGETEAFF
CDR3nt: TGTGCCAGCAGCTTAGTAAGACAGGGGGAAACTGAAGCTTTCTTT

abundance: NA
d_gene: NA
v_gene: TRBV15
j_gene: TRBJ1-2
CDR3aa: CATSRDTQGHNYGYTF
CDR3nt: TGTGCCACCAGCAGAGATACTCAGGGCCATAACTATGGCTACACCTTC

abundance: NA
d_gene: NA
v_gene: TRBV6-5
j_gene: TRBJ1-2
CDR3aa: CASSTQGNKVDGYTF
CDR3nt: TGTGCCAGCAGTACCCAGGGAAATAAGGTGGATGGCTACACCTTC

abundance: NA
d_gene: NA
v_gene: TRBV7-2
j_gene: TRBJ1-1
CDR3aa: CASSLVGTFNMNTEAFF
CDR3nt: TGTGCCAGCAGCTTAGTGGGCACCTTCAACATGAACACTGAAGCTTTCTTT

abundance: NA
d_gene: NA
v_gene: TRBV19
j_gene: TRBJ1-4
CDR3aa: CASSSGYGTNEKLFF
CDR3nt: TGTGCCAGTAGTTCAGGTTACGGAACTAATGAAAAACTGTTTTTT

abundance: once
d_gene: TRBD1
v_gene: TRBV30
j_gene: TRBJ1-2
CDR3aa: CAWSVPPSTGKYGYTF
CDR3nt: TGTGCCTGGAGTGTGCCCCCCTCGACAGGGAAATATGGCTACACCTTC

abundance: NA
d_gene: NA
v_gene: TRBV18
j_gene: TRBJ1-2
CDR3aa: CASSLGAGNYGYTF
CDR3nt: TGTGCCAGCTCTCTCGGAGCGGGCAACTATGGCTACACCTTC

abundance: NA
d_gene: TRBD2
v_gene: TRBV7-6
j_gene: TRBJ2-2
CDR3aa: CASSPIAGGVTGELFF
CDR3nt: TGTGCCAGCAGCCCGATAGCGGGAGGGGTGACCGGGGAGCTGTTTTTT

abundance: NA
d_gene: NA
v_gene: TRBV6-5
j_gene: TRBJ2-6
CDR3aa: CASSYGSSGANVLTF
CDR3nt: TGTGCCAGCAGTTACGGCAGCTCTGGGGCCAACGTCCTGACTTTC

abundance: NA
d_gene: TRBD2
v_gene: TRBV5-1
j_gene: TRBJ2-1
CDR3aa: CASSLTSGGLRNEQFF
CDR3nt: TGCGCCAGCAGCTTGACTAGCGGGGGGCTTAGGAATGAGCAGTTCTTC

abundance: NA
d_gene: NA
v_gene: TRBV4-3
j_gene: TRBJ2-2
CDR3aa: CASSQESGNTGELFF
CDR3nt: TGCGCCAGCAGCCAAGAATCCGGGAACACCGGGGAGCTGTTTTTT

abundance: NA
d_gene: TRBD2
v_gene: TRBV30
j_gene: TRBJ2-1
CDR3aa: CAWSVLASGTHNEQFF
CDR3nt: TGTGCCTGGAGTGTACTGGCTAGCGGGACCCACAATGAGCAGTTCTTC

abundance: NA
d_gene: NA
v_gene: TRBV7-3
j_gene: TRBJ2-3
CDR3aa: CASSSWTSTDTQYF
CDR3nt: TGTGCCAGCAGCTCATGGACTAGCACAGATACGCAGTATTTT

abundance: NA
d_gene: TRBD2
v_gene: TRBV7-2
j_gene: TRBJ2-7
CDR3aa: CASSSAGGIYEQYF
CDR3nt: TGTGCCAGCAGCTCGGCGGGAGGGATCTACGAGCAGTACTTC

abundance: few
d_gene: NA
v_gene: TRBV14
j_gene: TRBJ1-6
CDR3aa: CASSLWTGNSPLHF
CDR3nt: TGTGCCAGCAGCCTTTGGACGGGAAATTCACCCCTCCACTTT

abundance: NA
d_gene: TRBD2
v_gene: TRBV18
j_gene: TRBJ2-2
CDR3aa: CASSPPGAGGIGELFF
CDR3nt: TGTGCCAGCTCACCACCGGGAGCGGGAGGAATCGGGGAGCTGTTTTTT

abundance: NA
d_gene: NA
v_gene: TRBV5-1
j_gene: TRBJ1-2
CDR3aa: CASSVLQGNYGYTF
CDR3nt: TGCGCCAGCAGCGTACTACAGGGTAACTATGGCTACACCTTC

abundance: NA
d_gene: NA
v_gene: TRBV27
j_gene: TRBJ1-1
CDR3aa: CASSSLGAAVNTEAFF
CDR3nt: TGTGCCAGCAGTTCCCTCGGTGCGGCAGTGAACACTGAAGCTTTCTTT

abundance: NA
d_gene: NA
v_gene: TRBV19
j_gene: TRBJ1-5
CDR3aa: CASMVLSGDGQPQHF
CDR3nt: TGTGCCAGTATGGTACTCTCAGGGGATGGTCAGCCCCAGCATTTT

abundance: NA
d_gene: NA
v_gene: TRBV13
j_gene: TRBJ2-2
CDR3aa: CASSLRFSGSGELFF
CDR3nt: TGTGCCAGCAGCCTAAGGTTTTCGGGTTCCGGGGAGCTGTTTTTT

abundance: NA
d_gene: TRBD1
v_gene: TRBV15
j_gene: TRBJ1-1
CDR3aa: CATSPGGMNTEAFF
CDR3nt: TGTGCCACCAGCCCAGGGGGAATGAACACTGAAGCTTTCTTT

abundance: once
d_gene: TRBD1
v_gene: TRBV6-5
j_gene: TRBJ2-1
CDR3aa: CASSYGQGYNEQFF
CDR3nt: TGTGCCAGCAGTTACGGACAGGGTTACAATGAGCAGTTCTTC

abundance: NA
d_gene: TRBD1
v_gene: TRBV5-5
j_gene: TRBJ1-2
CDR3aa: CASSLDLQGSGYTF
CDR3nt: TGTGCCAGCAGCTTGGATTTACAGGGGTCTGGCTACACCTTC

abundance: NA
d_gene: TRBD1
v_gene: TRBV27
j_gene: TRBJ1-2
CDR3aa: CASSPGTASNYGYTF
CDR3nt: TGTGCCAGCAGTCCAGGGACAGCCTCTAACTATGGCTACACCTTC